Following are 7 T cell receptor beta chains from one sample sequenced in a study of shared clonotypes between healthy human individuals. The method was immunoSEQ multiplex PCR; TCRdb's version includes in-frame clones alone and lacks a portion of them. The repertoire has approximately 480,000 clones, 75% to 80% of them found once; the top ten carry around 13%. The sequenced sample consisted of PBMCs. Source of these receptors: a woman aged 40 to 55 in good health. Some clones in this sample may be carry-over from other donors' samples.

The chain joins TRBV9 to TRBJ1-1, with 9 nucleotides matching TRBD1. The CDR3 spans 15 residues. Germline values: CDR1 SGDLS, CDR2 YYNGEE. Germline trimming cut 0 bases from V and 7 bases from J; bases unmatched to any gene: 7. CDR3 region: CASSVGTGQGVEAFF. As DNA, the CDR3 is TGTGCCAGCAGCGTAGGGACGGGACAGGGTGTTGAAGCTTTCTTT.

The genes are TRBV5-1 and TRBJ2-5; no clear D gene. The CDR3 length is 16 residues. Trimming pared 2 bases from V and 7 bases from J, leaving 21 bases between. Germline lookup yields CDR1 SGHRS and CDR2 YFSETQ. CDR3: CASSLNYPDVAGTQYF. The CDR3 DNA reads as TGCGCCAGCAGCTTAAACTACCCGGACGTCGCAGGGACCCAGTACTTC.

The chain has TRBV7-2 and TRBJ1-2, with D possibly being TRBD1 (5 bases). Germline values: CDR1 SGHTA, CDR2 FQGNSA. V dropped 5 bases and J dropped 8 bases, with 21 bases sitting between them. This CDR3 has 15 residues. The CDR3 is CASSIHGQGTGGYTF. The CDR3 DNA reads TGTGCCAGCAGCATACACGGGCAGGGAACGGGGGGCTACACCTTC.

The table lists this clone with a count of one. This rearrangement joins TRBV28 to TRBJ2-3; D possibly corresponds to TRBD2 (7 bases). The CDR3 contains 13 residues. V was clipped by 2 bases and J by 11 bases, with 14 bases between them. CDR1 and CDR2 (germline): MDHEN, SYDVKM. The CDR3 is CASSLGGGGRQYF. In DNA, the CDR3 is TGTGCCAGCAGTTTAGGAGGGGGGGGGAGGCAGTATTTT. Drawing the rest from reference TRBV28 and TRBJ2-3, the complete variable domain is DVKVTQSSRYLVKRTGEKVFLECVQDMDHENMFWYRQDPGLGLRLIYFSYDVKMKEKGDIPEGYSVSREKKERFSLILESASTNQTSMYLCASSLGGGGRQYFGPGTRLTVL.

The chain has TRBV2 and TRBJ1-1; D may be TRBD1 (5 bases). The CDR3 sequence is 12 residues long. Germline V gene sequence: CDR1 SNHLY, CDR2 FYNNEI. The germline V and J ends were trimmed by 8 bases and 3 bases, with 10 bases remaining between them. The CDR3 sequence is CASSSGYTEAFF. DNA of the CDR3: TGTGCCAGCTCGTCAGGGTACACTGAAGCTTTCTTT.

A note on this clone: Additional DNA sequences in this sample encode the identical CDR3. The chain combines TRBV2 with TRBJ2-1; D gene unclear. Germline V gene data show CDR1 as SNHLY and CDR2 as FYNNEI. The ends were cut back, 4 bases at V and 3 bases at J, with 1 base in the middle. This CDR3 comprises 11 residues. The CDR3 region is CASSVYNEQFF. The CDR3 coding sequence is TGTGCCAGCAGTGTCTACAATGAGCAGTTCTTC.

The CDR3 bases are TGTGCCAGCAGCTTAGACGGAATGTACACCGGGGAGCTGTTTTTT. Translation: CASSLDGMYTGELFF. The J gene is TRBJ2-2, the V gene TRBV11-2; D is uncertain. CDR1 is SGHAT, CDR2 FQNNGV, per germline. V lost 0 bases to trimming and J lost 3 bases, with 8 bases between them. The CDR3 is 15 residues long.